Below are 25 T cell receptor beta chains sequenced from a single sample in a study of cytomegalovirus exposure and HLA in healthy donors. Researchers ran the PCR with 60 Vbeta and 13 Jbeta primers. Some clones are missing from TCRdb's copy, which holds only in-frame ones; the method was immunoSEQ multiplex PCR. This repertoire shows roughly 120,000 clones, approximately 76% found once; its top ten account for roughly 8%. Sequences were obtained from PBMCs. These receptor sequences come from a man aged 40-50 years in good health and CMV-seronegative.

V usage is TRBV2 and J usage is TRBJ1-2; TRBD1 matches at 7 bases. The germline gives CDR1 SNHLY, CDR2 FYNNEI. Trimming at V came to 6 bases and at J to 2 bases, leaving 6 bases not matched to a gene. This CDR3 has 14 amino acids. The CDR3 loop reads CASSLQGLNYGYTF. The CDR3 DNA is TGTGCCAGCAGCCTACAGGGGTTAAACTATGGCTACACCTTC.

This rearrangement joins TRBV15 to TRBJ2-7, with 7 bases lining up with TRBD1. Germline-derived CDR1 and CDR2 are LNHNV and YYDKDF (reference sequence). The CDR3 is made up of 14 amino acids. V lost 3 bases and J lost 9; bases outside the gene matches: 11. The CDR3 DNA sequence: TGTGCCACCAGCAGTCGGACAGGAATCCGACCGCAGTACTTC. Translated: CATSSRTGIRPQYF.

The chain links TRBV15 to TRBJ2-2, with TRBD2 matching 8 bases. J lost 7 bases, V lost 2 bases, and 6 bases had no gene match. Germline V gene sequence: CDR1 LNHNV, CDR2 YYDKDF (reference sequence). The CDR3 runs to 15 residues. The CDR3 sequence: CATSRTGGAVGELFF. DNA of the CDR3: TGTGCCACCAGCAGAACCGGGGGGGCGGTCGGGGAGCTGTTTTTT.

The CDR3: CASSLGPRGTDTQYF. In DNA form, the CDR3 reads TGTGCCAGCAGCTTAGGCCCCAGGGGCACAGATACGCAGTATTTT. This chain links TRBV7-6 with TRBJ2-3; D perhaps matches TRBD1 (5 bases). The germline V and J ends were trimmed by 1 base and 1 base, with 9 bases remaining between them. The CDR3 totals 15 residues. CDR1 is SGHVS and CDR2 is FNYEAQ in the germline V gene.

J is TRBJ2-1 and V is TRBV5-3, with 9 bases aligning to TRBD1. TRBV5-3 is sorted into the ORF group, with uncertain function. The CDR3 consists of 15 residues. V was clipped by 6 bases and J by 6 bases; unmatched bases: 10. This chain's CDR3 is CARKIRDRVGNEQFF. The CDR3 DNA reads TGTGCCAGAAAAATTCGGGACAGGGTAGGCAATGAGCAGTTCTTC.

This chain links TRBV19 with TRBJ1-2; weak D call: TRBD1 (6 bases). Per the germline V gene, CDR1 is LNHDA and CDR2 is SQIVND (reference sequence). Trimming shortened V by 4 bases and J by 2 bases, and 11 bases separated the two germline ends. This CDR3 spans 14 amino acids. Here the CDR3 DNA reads TGTGCCAGTAGTACCGGACAGCGCAACTATGGCTACACCTTC. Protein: CASSTGQRNYGYTF.

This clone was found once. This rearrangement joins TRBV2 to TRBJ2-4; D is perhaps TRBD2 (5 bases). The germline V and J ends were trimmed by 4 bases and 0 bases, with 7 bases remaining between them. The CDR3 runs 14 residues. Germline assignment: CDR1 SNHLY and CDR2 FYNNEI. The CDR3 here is CASSVGLAKNIQYF. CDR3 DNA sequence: TGTGCCAGCAGTGTTGGACTAGCCAAAAACATTCAGTACTTC.

CDR3 amino acids: CASSRTGQETQYF. CDR3 in DNA: TGTGCCAGTAGTCGGACAGGGCAAGAGACCCAGTACTTC. The chain joins TRBV19 to TRBJ2-5, with 8 bases matching TRBD1. Germline V gene sequence: CDR1 LNHDA, CDR2 SQIVND (reference sequence). The CDR3 is made up of 13 amino acids. After removal of 5 bases from V and 2 bases from J, the junction contained 1 base not matched to a gene.

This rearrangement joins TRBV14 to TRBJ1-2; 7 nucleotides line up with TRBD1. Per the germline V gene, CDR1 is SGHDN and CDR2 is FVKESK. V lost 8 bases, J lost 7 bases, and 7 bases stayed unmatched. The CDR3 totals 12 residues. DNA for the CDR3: TGTGCCAGCCACAGGACAGGACGTGGCTACACCTTC. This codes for CASHRTGRGYTF.

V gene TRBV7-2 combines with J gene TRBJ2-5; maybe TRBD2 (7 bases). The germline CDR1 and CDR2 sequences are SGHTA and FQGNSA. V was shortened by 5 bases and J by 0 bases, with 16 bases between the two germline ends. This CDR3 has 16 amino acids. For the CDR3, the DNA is TGTGCCAGCAGCCCCGGGTGGGGGGGCTACCAAGAGACCCAGTACTTC. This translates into CASSPGWGGYQETQYF.

This chain's CDR3 is CASCYGPTSGGYKETQYF. The CDR3 DNA follows: TGTGCCAGCTGTTATGGCCCCACTAGCGGGGGGTACAAAGAGACCCAGTACTTC. The chain carries TRBV13 and TRBJ2-5; 12 bases match TRBD2. The CDR3 totals 18 residues. V was pared by 8 bases and J by 3 bases, with 16 bases of the junction left unmatched. CDR1 PRHDT and CDR2 FYEKMQ come from the germline V gene (reference sequence).

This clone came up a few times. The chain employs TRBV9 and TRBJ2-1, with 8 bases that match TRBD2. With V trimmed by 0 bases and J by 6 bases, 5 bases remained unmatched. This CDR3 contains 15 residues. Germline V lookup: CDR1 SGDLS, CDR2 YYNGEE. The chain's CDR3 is CASSVGGGSGNEQFF. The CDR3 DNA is TGTGCCAGCAGCGTAGGCGGGGGGTCCGGCAATGAGCAGTTCTTC.

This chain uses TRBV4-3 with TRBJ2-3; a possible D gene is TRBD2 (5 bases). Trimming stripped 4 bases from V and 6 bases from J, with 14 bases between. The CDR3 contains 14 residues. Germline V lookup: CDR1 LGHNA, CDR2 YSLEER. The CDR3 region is CASSPRVAYDTQYF. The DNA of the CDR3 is TGCGCCAGCAGCCCAAGGGTAGCGTACGATACGCAGTATTTT.

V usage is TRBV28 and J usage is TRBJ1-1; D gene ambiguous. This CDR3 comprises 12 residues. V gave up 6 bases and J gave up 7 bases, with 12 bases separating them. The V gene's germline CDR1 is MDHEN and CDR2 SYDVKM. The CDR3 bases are TGTGCCAGCAGCCGAACAGTGGGTGAAGCTTTCTTT. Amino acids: CASSRTVGEAFF.

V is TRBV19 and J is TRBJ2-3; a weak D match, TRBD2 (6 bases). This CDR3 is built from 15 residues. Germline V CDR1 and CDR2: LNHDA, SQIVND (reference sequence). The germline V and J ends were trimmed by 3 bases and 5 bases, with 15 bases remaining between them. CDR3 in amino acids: CASSMMASEGDTQYF. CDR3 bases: TGTGCCAGTAGTATGATGGCTAGCGAGGGAGATACGCAGTATTTT.

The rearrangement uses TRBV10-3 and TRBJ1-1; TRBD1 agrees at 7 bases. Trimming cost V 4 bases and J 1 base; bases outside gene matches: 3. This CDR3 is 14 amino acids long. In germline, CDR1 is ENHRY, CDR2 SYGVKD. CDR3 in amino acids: CAISARTGNTEAFF. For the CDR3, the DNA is TGTGCCATCAGTGCGAGGACAGGGAACACTGAAGCTTTCTTT.

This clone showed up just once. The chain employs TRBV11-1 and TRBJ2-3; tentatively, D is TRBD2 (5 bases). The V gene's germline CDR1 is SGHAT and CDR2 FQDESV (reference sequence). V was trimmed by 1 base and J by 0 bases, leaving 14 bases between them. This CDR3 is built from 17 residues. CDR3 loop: CASSLGPAAFSTDTQYF. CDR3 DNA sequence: TGTGCCAGCAGCTTAGGCCCAGCGGCATTTAGCACAGATACGCAGTATTTT.

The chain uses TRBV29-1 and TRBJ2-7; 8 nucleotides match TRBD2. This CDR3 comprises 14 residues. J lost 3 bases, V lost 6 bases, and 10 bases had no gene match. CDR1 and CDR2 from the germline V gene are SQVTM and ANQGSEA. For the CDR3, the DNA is TGCAGCGTCGGGGCGGGGGGACTAAACTACGAGCAGTACTTC. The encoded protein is CSVGAGGLNYEQYF.

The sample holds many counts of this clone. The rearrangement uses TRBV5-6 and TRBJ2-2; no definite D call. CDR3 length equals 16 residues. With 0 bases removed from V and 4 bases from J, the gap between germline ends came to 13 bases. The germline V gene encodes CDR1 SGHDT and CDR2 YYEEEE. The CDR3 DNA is TGTGCCAGCAGCTTGGGGCAGGCATCTTTCACCGGGGAGCTGTTTTTT. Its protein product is CASSLGQASFTGELFF.

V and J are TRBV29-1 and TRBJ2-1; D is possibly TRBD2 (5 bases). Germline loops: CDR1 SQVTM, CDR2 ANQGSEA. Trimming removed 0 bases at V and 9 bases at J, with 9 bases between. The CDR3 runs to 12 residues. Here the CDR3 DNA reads TGCAGCGTTGAAGAAACTAGGACTGAGCAGTTCTTC. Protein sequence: CSVEETRTEQFF.

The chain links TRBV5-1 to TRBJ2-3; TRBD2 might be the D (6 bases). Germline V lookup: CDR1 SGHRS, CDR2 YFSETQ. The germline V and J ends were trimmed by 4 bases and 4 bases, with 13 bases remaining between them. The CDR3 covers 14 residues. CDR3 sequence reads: CASSITSSPDTQYF. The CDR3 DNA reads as TGCGCCAGCAGCATAACTAGCTCCCCAGATACGCAGTATTTT.

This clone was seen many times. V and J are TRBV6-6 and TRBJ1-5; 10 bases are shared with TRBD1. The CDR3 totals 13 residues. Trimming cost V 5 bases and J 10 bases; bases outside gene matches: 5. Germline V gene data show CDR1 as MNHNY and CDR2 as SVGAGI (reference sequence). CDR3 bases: TGTGCCAGCAGTGGGACAGGGGAAGGCCCCCAGCATTTT. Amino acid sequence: CASSGTGEGPQHF.

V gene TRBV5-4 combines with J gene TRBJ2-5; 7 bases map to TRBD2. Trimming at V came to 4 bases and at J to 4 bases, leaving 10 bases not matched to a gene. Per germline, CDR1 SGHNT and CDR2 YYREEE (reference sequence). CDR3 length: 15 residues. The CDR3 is CASSRRGGGTETQYF. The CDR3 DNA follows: TGTGCCAGCAGCCGGCGGGGCGGGGGAACAGAGACCCAGTACTTC.

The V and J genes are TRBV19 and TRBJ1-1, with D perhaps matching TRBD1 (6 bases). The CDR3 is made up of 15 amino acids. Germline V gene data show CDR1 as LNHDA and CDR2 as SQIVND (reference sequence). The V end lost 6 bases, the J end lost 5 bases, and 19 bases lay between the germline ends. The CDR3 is CASRGGGGRVTEAFF. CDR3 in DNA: TGTGCCAGTAGGGGGGGAGGGGGTAGGGTAACTGAAGCTTTCTTT.

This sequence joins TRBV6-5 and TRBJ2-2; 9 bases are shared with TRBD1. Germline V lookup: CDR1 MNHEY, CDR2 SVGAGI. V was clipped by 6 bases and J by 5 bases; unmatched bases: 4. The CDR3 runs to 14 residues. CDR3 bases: TGTGCCAGCAGGGTCGACAGGGGGACCGGGGAGCTGTTTTTT. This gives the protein CASRVDRGTGELFF.